This TCR beta chain was obtained from a study of blood T cell repertoires in COVID-19 (dated by TCRdb to 2019 to 2021). The study in broad terms: Samples covering the acute and convalescent phases of COVID-19 were provided by collaborators in the United States, Italy and Spain. A freely available public database, intended as a resource for researchers studying the immune response to SARS-CoV-2, is where the repertoires were released. The prospective study material was composed of cDNA or gDNA derived from T cells, B-cell-depleted T cells, or PBMCs. Subjects who had been exposed to COVID-19, were actively infected with it, or had recovered from it provided the deeply sampled blood TCRbeta repertoires that made up the dataset. Where available, HLA class I and class II types were taken from metadata supplied by the sample provider and were not determined by assay-based typing. The samples were drawn from two sources: the first 160 participants of the ongoing ImmuneRACE study, and 1,000 to 1,500 subjects contributed by 6 global collaborators. The sample metadata nearly always contained a de-identified subject ID, COVID-19 status, age in years and sex.

Points the paper makes about the study in general: The amount of clinical and demographic metadata varied by source and participant and was provided uncurated.

About this clone: Its antigen is not yet known. There are no base qualities to consult, and no much larger clone falls within one base.

Including cysteine and phenylalanine, the CDR3 has 15 amino acids. Here the CDR3 DNA is all that survives: 45 bases in frame from base 1. In the germline V gene, CDR1 corresponds to KGHSH and CDR2 to LQKENI. V is clipped by 0 bases and J by 6 bases, and the sequence between their germline boundaries is 12 bases long. The collaborating institutions used their own protocols to collect whole blood in K2EDTA tubes. For TCRbeta analysis, collaborators shipped samples in one of three forms: frozen whole blood, isolated PBMCs, or DNA extracted from either of those sample types. The immunoSEQ Assay, a bias-controlled multiplex PCR, was used to amplify TCRbeta CDR3 regions from genomic DNA. The original pipeline was this. The number of nucleated cells in each sample was estimated by amplification of reference gene primers within the assay. To quantify the absolute abundance of each unique TCRbeta CDR3 rearrangement, sequence reads were collapsed and filtered. Productive Simpson clonality was computed per sample as the square root of Simpson's diversity index over productive rearrangements. The source is immuneACCESS, and TCRdb retained only in-frame sequences with V and J called. Part of the clones is not carried over; for the studies checked, unresolved V genes explain less than half of this, and the remainder is unexplained. That table supplies the V and J calls and clone size; D and trimming were determined from the DNA. Recorded for this sample are 40,000 to 45,000 clones; 89% of them occurred a single time. The ten top clones hold 6.2% of the sample.

The clonotype originates from a human donor in a cohort sampled during active COVID-19. Sequencing used peripheral blood. The rearranged chain carries TRBV18 and TRBJ1-3; D gene: possibly TRBD1, on 5 matching bases. Here the CDR3 is given as CASSPPAQAKNTIYF. In nucleotide form, the sequence is TGTGCCAGCTCACCACCGGCACAGGCGAAAAACACCATATATTTT.